This T cell receptor beta chain was retrieved from a study of T cells after somatic rescue of genetic block. The V gene's germline CDR1 is MDHEN and CDR2 SYDVKM. The CDR3 consists of 14 residues. Assay used: immunoSEQ multiplex PCR; TCRdb lists only in-frame clones, some missing. The repertoire holds 60,000 to 75,000 clones, around 92% seen once, with about 2.9% in the top ten. With regard to this clone: A read error may produce the germline difference seen at one junction end.

Sequencing was carried out using peripheral blood mononuclear cells (PBMCs). The receptor was isolated from a man in his forties or fifties. The chain is built from TRBV28 and TRBJ2-2; TRBD2 matches at 8 bases. The CDR3 sequence is CASGPGLDPRGAVF. For the CDR3, the DNA is TGTGCCAGCGGCCCGGGACTAGATCCCCGGGGAGCTGTTTTT. The full variable domain, in which reference TRBV28 and TRBJ2-2 provide the parts outside the CDR3, is DVKVTQSSRYLVKRTGEKVFLECVQDMDHENMFWYRQDPGLGLRLIYFSYDVKMKEKGDIPEGYSVSREKKERFSLILESASTNQTSMYLCASGPGLDPRGAVFGEGSRLTVL.